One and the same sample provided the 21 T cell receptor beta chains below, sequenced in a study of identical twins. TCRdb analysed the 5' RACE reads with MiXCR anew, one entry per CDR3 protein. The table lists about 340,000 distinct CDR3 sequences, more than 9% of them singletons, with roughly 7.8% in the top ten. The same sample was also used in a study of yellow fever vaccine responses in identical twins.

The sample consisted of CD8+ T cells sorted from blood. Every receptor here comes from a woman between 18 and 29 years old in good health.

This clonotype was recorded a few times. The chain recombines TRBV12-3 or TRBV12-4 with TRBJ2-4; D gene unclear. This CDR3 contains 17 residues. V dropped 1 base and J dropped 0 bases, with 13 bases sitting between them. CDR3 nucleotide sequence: TGTGCCAGCAGTTTAGGAGGCCCACCAGTAGCCAAAAACATTCAGTACTTC. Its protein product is CASSLGGPPVAKNIQYF.

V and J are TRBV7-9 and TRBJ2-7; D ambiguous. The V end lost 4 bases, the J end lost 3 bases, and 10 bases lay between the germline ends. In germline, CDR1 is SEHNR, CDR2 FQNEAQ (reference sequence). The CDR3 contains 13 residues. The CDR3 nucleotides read TGTGCCAGCAGCTCACAAGTGAACTACGAGCAGTACGTC. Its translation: CASSSQVNYEQYV.

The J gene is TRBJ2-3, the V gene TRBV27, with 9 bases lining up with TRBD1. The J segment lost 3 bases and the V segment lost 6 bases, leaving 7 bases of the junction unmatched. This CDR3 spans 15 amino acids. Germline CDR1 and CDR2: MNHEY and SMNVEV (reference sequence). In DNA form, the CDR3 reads TGTGCCAGCAGCAGAGTACAGGGGGCTACAGATACGCAGTATTTT. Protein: CASSRVQGATDTQYF.

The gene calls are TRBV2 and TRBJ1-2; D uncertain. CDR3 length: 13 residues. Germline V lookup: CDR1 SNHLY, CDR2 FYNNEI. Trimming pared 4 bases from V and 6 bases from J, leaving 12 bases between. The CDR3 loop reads CASSVLGPDGYTF. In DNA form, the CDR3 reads TGTGCCAGCAGTGTTTTAGGGCCTGATGGCTACACCTTC.

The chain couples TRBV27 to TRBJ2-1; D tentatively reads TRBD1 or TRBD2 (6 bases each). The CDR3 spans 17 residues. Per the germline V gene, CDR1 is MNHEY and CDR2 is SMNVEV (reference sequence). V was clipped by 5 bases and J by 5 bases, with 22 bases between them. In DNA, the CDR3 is TGTGCCAGCAGTCCTGGGTCGCTTCGGGGGCGAAACAATGAGCAGTTCTTC. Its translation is CASSPGSLRGRNNEQFF.

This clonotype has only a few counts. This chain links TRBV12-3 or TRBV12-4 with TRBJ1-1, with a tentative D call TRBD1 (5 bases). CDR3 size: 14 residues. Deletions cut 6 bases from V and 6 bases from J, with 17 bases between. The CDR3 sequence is CASRPRRGWAEAFF. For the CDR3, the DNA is TGTGCCAGCAGGCCCCGAAGGGGCTGGGCTGAAGCTTTCTTT.

CDR3 coding DNA: TGTGCCAGCAGTTATTCCCTCGGGCCCGGGGAGCTGTTTTTT. The encoded protein is CASSYSLGPGELFF. The rearrangement joins TRBV6-5 to TRBJ2-2; D is ambiguous. Per germline, CDR1 MNHEY and CDR2 SVGAGI. V was shortened by 3 bases and J by 6 bases, with 11 bases between the two germline ends. This CDR3 spans 14 amino acids.

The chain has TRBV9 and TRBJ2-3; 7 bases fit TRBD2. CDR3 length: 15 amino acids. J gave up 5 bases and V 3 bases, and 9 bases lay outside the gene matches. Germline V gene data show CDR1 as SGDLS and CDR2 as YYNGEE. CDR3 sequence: CASSEAGRPEDTQYF. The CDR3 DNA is TGTGCCAGCAGCGAAGCGGGAAGGCCTGAAGATACGCAGTATTTT.

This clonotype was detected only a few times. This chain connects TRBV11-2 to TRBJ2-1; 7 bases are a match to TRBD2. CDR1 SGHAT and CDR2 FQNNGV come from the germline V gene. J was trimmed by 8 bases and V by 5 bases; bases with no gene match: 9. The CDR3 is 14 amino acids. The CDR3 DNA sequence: TGTGCCAGCAGCGGGCGGGAGTACGGCGATGAGCAGTTCTTC. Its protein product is CASSGREYGDEQFF.

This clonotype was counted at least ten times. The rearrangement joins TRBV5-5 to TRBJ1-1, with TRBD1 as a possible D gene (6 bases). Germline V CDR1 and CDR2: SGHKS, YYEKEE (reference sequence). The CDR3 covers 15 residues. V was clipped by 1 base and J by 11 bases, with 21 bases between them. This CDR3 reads CASSLPGGRGMSAFF. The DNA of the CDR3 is TGTGCCAGCAGCTTGCCTGGGGGCCGGGGCATGAGTGCTTTCTTT.

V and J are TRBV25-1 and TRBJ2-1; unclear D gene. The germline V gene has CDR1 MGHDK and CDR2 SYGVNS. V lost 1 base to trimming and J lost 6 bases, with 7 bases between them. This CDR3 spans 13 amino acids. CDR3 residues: CASSEFVGNEQFF. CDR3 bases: TGTGCCAGCAGTGAATTTGTGGGCAATGAGCAGTTCTTC. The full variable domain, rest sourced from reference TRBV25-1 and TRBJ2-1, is EADIYQTPRYLVIGTGKKITLECSQTMGHDKMYWYQQDPGMELHLIHYSYGVNSTEKGDLSSESTVSRIRTEHFPLTLESARPSHTSQYLCASSEFVGNEQFFGPGTRLTVL.

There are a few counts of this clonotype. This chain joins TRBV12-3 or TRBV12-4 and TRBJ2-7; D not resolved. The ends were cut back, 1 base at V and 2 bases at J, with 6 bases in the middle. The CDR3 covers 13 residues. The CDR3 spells CASSLVRPYEQYF. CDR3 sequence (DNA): TGTGCCAGCAGTTTAGTACGCCCCTACGAGCAGTACTTC.

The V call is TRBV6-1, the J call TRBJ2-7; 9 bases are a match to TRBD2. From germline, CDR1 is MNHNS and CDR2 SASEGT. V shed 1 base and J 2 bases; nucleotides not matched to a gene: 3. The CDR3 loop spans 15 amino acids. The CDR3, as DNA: TGTGCCAGCAGTGAAGTGGCGGGGGGGACCTACGAGCAGTACGTC. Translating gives CASSEVAGGTYEQYV.

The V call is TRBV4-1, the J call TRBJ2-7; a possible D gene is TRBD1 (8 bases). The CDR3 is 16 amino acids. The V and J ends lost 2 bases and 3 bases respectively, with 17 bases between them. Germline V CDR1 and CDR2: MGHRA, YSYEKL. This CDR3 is CASSQTWTGRDYEQYF. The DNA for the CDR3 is TGCGCCAGCAGCCAAACATGGACAGGGAGGGACTACGAGCAGTACTTC.

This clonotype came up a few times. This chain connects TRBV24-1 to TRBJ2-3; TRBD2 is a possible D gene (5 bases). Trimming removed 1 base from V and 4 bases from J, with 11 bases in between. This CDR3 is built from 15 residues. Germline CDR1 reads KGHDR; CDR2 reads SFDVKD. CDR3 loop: CATSDLRTAADTQYF. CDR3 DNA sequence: TGTGCCACCAGTGATTTAAGAACAGCGGCAGATACGCAGTATTTT.

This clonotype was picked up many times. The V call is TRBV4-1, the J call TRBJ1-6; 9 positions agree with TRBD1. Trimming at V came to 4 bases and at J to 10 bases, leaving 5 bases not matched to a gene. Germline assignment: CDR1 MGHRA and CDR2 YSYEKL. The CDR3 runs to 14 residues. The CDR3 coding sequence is TGCGCCAGCAGCCGGGACAGGGAGGTATCACCCCTCCACTTT. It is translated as CASSRDREVSPLHF.

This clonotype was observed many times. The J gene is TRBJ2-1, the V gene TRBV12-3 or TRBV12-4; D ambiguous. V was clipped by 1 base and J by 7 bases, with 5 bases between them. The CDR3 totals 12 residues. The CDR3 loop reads CASSLGPNEQFF. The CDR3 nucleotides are TGTGCCAGCAGTTTAGGACCTAATGAGCAGTTCTTC.

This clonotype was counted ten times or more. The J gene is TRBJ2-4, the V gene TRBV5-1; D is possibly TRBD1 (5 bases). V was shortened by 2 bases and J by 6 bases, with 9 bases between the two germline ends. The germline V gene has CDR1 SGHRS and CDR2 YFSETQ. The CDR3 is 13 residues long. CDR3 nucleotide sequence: TGCGCCAGCAGCTTATCAGGGATAAACATTCAGTACTTC. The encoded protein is CASSLSGINIQYF.

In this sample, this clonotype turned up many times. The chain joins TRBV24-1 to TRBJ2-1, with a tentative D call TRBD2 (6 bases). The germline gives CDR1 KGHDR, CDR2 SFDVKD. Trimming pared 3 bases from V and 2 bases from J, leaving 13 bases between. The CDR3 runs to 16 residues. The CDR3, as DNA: TGTGCCACCAGTGATCGACTAGTGGGGGCCTACAATGAGCAGTTCTTC. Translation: CATSDRLVGAYNEQFF.

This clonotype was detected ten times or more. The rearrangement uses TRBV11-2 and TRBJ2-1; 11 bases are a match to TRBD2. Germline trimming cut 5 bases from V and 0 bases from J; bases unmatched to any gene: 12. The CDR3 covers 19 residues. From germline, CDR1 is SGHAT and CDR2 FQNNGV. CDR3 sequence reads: CASSPPPSTSGSSYNEQFF. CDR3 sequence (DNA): TGTGCCAGCAGCCCCCCCCCCTCAACTAGCGGGAGCTCCTACAATGAGCAGTTCTTC.

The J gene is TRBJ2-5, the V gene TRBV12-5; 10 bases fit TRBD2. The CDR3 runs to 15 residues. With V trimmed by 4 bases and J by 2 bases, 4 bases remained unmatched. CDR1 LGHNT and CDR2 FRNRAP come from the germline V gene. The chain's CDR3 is CASGWGLASQETQYF. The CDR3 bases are TGTGCTAGTGGTTGGGGACTAGCGTCACAAGAGACCCAGTACTTC.